This T cell receptor (beta chain) originates from a study of blood T cell repertoires in COVID-19. Study-wide background: COVID-19 samples from acute and convalescent phases originated in the United States, Italy and Spain. PBMCs, B-cell-depleted T cells, or T cells provided the cDNA or gDNA that made up the material.

Profiling relied on immunoSEQ multiplex PCR, and the TCRdb table lists in-frame clones only, not all of them. The sample has roughly 100,000 clones, roughly 80% seen once. The sequenced material came from peripheral blood. This clonotype originated in a woman aged 55-75 years with acute or convalescent COVID-19.

This CDR3 reads CASSRRGGNYGYTF. CDR3 in DNA: TGTGCCAGCAGCCGTCGCGGGGGTAACTATGGCTACACCTTC. The chain employs TRBV3-1 (or the pseudogene TRBV3-2) and TRBJ1-2; D possibly corresponds to TRBD1 (5 bases). This CDR3 is built from 14 residues. Germline-derived CDR1 and CDR2 are LGHDT and YNNKEL (reference sequence). Trimming removed 4 bases from V and 1 base from J, with 10 bases in between.